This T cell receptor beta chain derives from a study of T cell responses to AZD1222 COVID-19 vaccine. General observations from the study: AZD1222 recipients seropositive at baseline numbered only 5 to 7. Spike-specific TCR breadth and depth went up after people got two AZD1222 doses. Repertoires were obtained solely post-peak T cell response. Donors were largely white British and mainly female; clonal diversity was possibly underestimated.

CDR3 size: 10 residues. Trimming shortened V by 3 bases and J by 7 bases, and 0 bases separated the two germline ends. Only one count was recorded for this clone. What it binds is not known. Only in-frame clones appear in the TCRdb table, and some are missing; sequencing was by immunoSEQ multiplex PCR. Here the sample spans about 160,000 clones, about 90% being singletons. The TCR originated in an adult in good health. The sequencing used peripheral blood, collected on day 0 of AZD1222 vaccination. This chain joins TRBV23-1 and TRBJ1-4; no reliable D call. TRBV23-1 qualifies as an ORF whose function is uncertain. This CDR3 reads CASSHEKLFF. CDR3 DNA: TGCGCCAGCAGTCATGAAAAACTGTTTTTT.